The 31 T cell receptor beta chains in this list originate from one sample, sequenced in a study of blood T cell repertoires in COVID-19. Measured with immunoSEQ multiplex PCR; TCRdb has only the in-frame clones, and not every one. Here the sample spans around 200,000 clones, 80% being singletons. Sequencing was performed on peripheral blood. The receptors derive from a human donor in a cohort sampled during active COVID-19.

V is TRBV25-1 and J is TRBJ1-1; the D is unclear. Germline assignment: CDR1 MGHDK and CDR2 SYGVNS. This CDR3 comprises 12 residues. V shed 6 bases and J shed 1 base, with 6 bases lying between them. This CDR3 reads CASRAGNTEAFF. CDR3 coding DNA: TGTGCCAGCAGGGCAGGGAACACTGAAGCTTTCTTT.

This clone was seen only a few times. The chain links TRBV3-1 (or the pseudogene TRBV3-2) to TRBJ1-2; D unclear. Germline V gives CDR1 LGHDT, CDR2 YNNKEL (reference sequence). V gave up 1 base and J gave up 7 bases, with 7 bases separating them. The CDR3 contains 12 residues. The CDR3 loop reads CASSQAPRGYTF. As DNA, the CDR3 is TGTGCCAGCAGCCAAGCCCCTCGTGGCTACACCTTC.

This clone showed up just a few times. The chain couples TRBV6-6 to TRBJ2-3; TRBD2 matches at 9 bases. Germline CDR1 MNHNY, CDR2 SVGAGI (reference sequence). Trimming removed 7 bases from V and 5 bases from J; junction bases left unmatched: 4. This CDR3 comprises 13 residues. This CDR3 is CASMAGGIDTQYF. The CDR3 DNA reads TGTGCCAGCATGGCGGGAGGGATAGATACGCAGTATTTT.

This clone was seen just once. V gene TRBV9 combines with J gene TRBJ2-7; no definite D call. The CDR3 loop spans 13 amino acids. Germline V CDR1 and CDR2: SGDLS, YYNGEE. Trimming left V 0 bases short and J 6 bases short, with 10 bases between. The CDR3 region is CASSVVEASEQYF. The DNA for the CDR3 is TGTGCCAGCAGCGTAGTTGAGGCATCCGAGCAGTACTTC.

The chain links TRBV6-5 to TRBJ1-5, with unresolved D. The CDR3 is 13 residues long. Germline CDR1 reads MNHEY; CDR2 reads SVGAGI. The V and J ends lost 2 bases and 4 bases respectively, with 6 bases between them. CDR3 coding DNA: TGTGCCAGCAGTTACGTTTCGAATCAGCCCCAGCATTTT. Residues: CASSYVSNQPQHF.

The CDR3 bases are TGTGCCAGCAGTTTAGCTGGGGCCTATGGCTACACCTTC. Translated: CASSLAGAYGYTF. J is TRBJ1-2 and V is TRBV12-3 or TRBV12-4; D is possibly TRBD1 (5 bases). The CDR3 extends over 13 amino acids. V dropped 0 bases and J dropped 4 bases, with 6 bases sitting between them.

The chain joins TRBV27 to TRBJ1-6, with a possible D match to TRBD1 (6 bases). This CDR3 is built from 15 residues. Trimming took 3 bases from V and 7 from J, leaving 13 bases between them. Per the germline V gene, CDR1 is MNHEY and CDR2 is SMNVEV (reference sequence). CDR3 loop: CASSLIGGLNSPLHF. DNA of the CDR3: TGTGCCAGCAGTTTGATCGGGGGGCTAAATTCACCCCTCCACTTT.

J is TRBJ2-2 and V is TRBV5-1; 9 bases map to TRBD2. Germline assignment: CDR1 SGHRS and CDR2 YFSETQ. Trimming removed 4 bases from V and 2 bases from J; junction bases left unmatched: 6. This CDR3 is 16 amino acids long. Here the CDR3 reads CASSKELAGNTGELFF. Here the CDR3 DNA reads TGCGCCAGCAGCAAAGAACTAGCGGGTAACACCGGGGAGCTGTTTTTT.

The chain uses TRBV5-5 and TRBJ1-3; D perhaps matches TRBD1 (6 bases). Germline CDR1 and CDR2: SGHKS and YYEKEE (reference sequence). V shed 3 bases and J shed 2 bases, with 9 bases lying between them. The CDR3 is 14 residues long. CDR3 loop: CASSSDRPGNTIYF. DNA for the CDR3: TGTGCCAGCAGCTCGGACAGACCTGGAAACACCATATATTTT.

Written as DNA, the CDR3 is TGTGCCAGCAGCAAGACTAGAACCTACGAGCAGTACTTC. Protein: CASSKTRTYEQYF. The gene calls are TRBV5-4 and TRBJ2-7; D is possibly TRBD2 (6 bases). CDR3 length: 13 residues. From germline, CDR1 is SGHNT and CDR2 YYREEE (reference sequence). Trimming shortened V by 4 bases and J by 2 bases, and 10 bases separated the two germline ends.

J is TRBJ2-7 and V is TRBV28; 12 bases match TRBD2. The CDR3 has 16 residues. Trimming took 6 bases from V and 5 from J; bases not matched to a gene: 11. The V gene's germline CDR1 is MDHEN and CDR2 SYDVKM. The CDR3 DNA reads as TGTGCCAGCAGGGCGACTAGCGGGAGCTTTCTCCACGAGCAGTACTTC. Translation: CASRATSGSFLHEQYF.

V is TRBV13 and J is TRBJ2-1; no reliable D call. The CDR3 has 16 amino acids. V shed 5 bases and J shed 2 bases, with 16 bases lying between them. In germline, CDR1 is PRHDT, CDR2 FYEKMQ (reference sequence). CDR3 amino acids: CASSSVPKPPYNEQFF. The CDR3 DNA sequence: TGTGCCAGCAGCAGTGTCCCAAAGCCCCCCTACAATGAGCAGTTCTTC.

V and J are TRBV7-3 and TRBJ2-7, with D possibly being TRBD2 (5 bases). The CDR3 runs 14 residues. CDR1 is SGHTA and CDR2 is FQGTGA in the germline V gene. Trimming cost V 5 bases and J 2 bases, with 13 bases left between them. Here the CDR3 DNA reads TGTGCCAGCAGCCTAAGCGGCGGAGCCTACGAGCAGTACTTC. Translating gives CASSLSGGAYEQYF.

Turning to this clone: A read error may be the cause here, since a much bigger clone is one base away. Other nucleotide sequences from this sample produce the same CDR3. The V call is TRBV28, the J call TRBJ1-3, with D possibly being TRBD1 (6 bases). Germline CDR1 is MDHEN and CDR2 is SYDVKM. The length of the CDR3 is 14 residues. V shed 2 bases and J shed 3 bases, with 8 bases lying between them. In nucleotides, the CDR3 is TGTGCCAGCAGTTTAGGCAGGGGTGGAAACACCATATATTTT. This translates into CASSLGRGGNTIYF.

This clone was recorded once. V usage is TRBV7-8 and J usage is TRBJ2-7; the D gene is possibly TRBD2 (5 bases). CDR3 length: 12 amino acids. Germline CDR1 and CDR2: SGHVS and FQNEAQ. V was trimmed by 5 bases and J by 6 bases, leaving 11 bases between them. The CDR3 DNA follows: TGTGCCAGCAGCCGAACACGGGGCGAGCAGTACTTC. Translating gives CASSRTRGEQYF.

The chain combines TRBV28 with TRBJ2-7; tentatively, D is TRBD1 (6 bases). The ends were cut back, 6 bases at V and 7 bases at J, with 13 bases in the middle. The CDR3 has 12 amino acids. The germline CDR1 and CDR2 sequences are MDHEN and SYDVKM. Here the CDR3 reads CASRPGDWEQYF. CDR3 DNA: TGTGCCAGCAGACCAGGGGATTGGGAGCAGTACTTC.

This rearrangement joins TRBV7-9 to TRBJ2-1, with 12 nucleotides matching TRBD2. V was pared by 1 base and J by 8 bases, with 6 bases of the junction left unmatched. Looked up from germline, CDR1 is SEHNR and CDR2 is FQNEAQ (reference sequence). The CDR3 is made up of 16 amino acids. For the CDR3, the DNA is TGTGCCAGCAGCTTAGGCGGGCTAGCGGGAGGGGATGAGCAGTTCTTC. Translated: CASSLGGLAGGDEQFF.

CDR3 sequence (DNA): TGTGCCAGCAGTTCTTACAATGAGCAGTTCTTC. It codes for CASSSYNEQFF. The chain recombines TRBV12-3 or TRBV12-4 with TRBJ2-1, with D unresolved. Trimming took off 4 bases at V and 4 bases at J, with 2 bases between the two ends. The CDR3 runs 11 residues.

The chain recombines TRBV27 with TRBJ2-7; 9 bases match TRBD2. With 3 bases clipped from V and 3 bases from J, the junction kept 9 bases outside the gene matches. In germline, CDR1 is MNHEY, CDR2 SMNVEV (reference sequence). The CDR3 totals 16 residues. As DNA, the CDR3 is TGTGCCAGCAGTTTGGACACCGGGACTAGCAACTACGAGCAGTACTTC. This sequence encodes CASSLDTGTSNYEQYF.

The V and J genes are TRBV7-2 and TRBJ2-3; D is possibly TRBD2 (7 bases). Trimming left V 0 bases short and J 6 bases short, with 16 bases between. Germline V CDR1 and CDR2: SGHTA, FQGNSA. This CDR3 comprises 16 residues. The CDR3 DNA reads as TGTGCCAGCAGCTTAGCCCATGGACTAGGGGGGGATACGCAGTATTTT. Its translation is CASSLAHGLGGDTQYF.

This chain uses TRBV6-2 or TRBV6-3 with TRBJ2-7; possibly TRBD2 for D (5 bases). With 2 bases removed from V and 6 bases from J, the gap between germline ends came to 8 bases. The V gene's germline CDR1 is MNHEY and CDR2 SVGEGT. The CDR3 spans 12 residues. This CDR3 reads CASSYAGFEQYF. The CDR3 DNA sequence: TGTGCCAGCAGTTACGCGGGTTTCGAGCAGTACTTC.

The chain uses TRBV25-1 and TRBJ2-1; no clear D. The V end lost 1 base, the J end lost 3 bases, and 7 bases lay between the germline ends. The CDR3 has 14 residues. Per germline, CDR1 MGHDK and CDR2 SYGVNS. DNA of the CDR3: TGTGCCAGCAGTGAATCTGGCGGCTACAATGAGCAGTTCTTC. It codes for CASSESGGYNEQFF.

The chain carries TRBV7-2 and TRBJ2-1, with TRBD1 identical over 9 bases. J gave up 0 bases and V 5 bases, and 8 bases lay outside the gene matches. The CDR3 has 17 amino acids. Germline CDR1 and CDR2: SGHTA and FQGNSA. This chain's CDR3 is CASSLGQGTPSYNEQFF. For the CDR3, the DNA is TGTGCCAGCAGCCTCGGACAGGGGACACCCTCCTACAATGAGCAGTTCTTC. Based on the CDR3 plus reference TRBV7-2 and TRBJ2-1, the full variable domain is GAGVSQSPSNKVTEKGKDVELRCDPISGHTALYWYRQSLGQGLEFLIYFQGNSAPDKSGLPSDRFSAERTGGSVSTLTIQRTQQEDSAVYLCASSLGQGTPSYNEQFFGPGTRLTVL.

This clone was recorded only once. The chain carries TRBV2 and TRBJ2-1; TRBD2 matches 7 bases. CDR3 length: 19 amino acids. Germline CDR1 and CDR2: SNHLY and FYNNEI. Trimming at V came to 8 bases and at J to 3 bases, leaving 22 bases not matched to a gene. The CDR3 is CASSLLASGAVKGYNEQFF. For the CDR3, the DNA is TGTGCCAGCTCTTTACTAGCTAGCGGAGCAGTCAAGGGCTACAATGAGCAGTTCTTC.

The chain couples TRBV7-8 to TRBJ1-1; 7 bases align to TRBD1. The CDR3 sequence is 13 residues long. V was clipped by 6 bases and J by 2 bases; unmatched bases: 3. The germline gives CDR1 SGHVS, CDR2 FQNEAQ. The CDR3 sequence: CASRGQSNTEAFF. DNA of the CDR3: TGTGCCAGCAGGGGACAGTCAAACACTGAAGCTTTCTTT.

This chain uses TRBV4-1 with TRBJ1-1; TRBD1 aligns across 8 bases. This CDR3 spans 18 amino acids. J lost 2 bases, V lost 1 base, and 12 bases had no gene match. Germline V gives CDR1 MGHRA, CDR2 YSYEKL. Written as DNA, the CDR3 is TGCGCCAGCAGCCAAGCCCCCTTCCGGCAGGGGGCCAACACTGAAGCTTTCTTT. Translated, it gives CASSQAPFRQGANTEAFF.

The rearrangement uses TRBV18 and TRBJ2-7; 12 bases align to TRBD1. Germline-derived CDR1 and CDR2 are KGHSH and LQKENI. The CDR3 is 17 amino acids. The J segment lost 5 bases and the V segment lost 4 bases, leaving 12 bases of the junction unmatched. The CDR3 region is CASSRSPPGQGANEQYF. CDR3 DNA: TGTGCCAGCTCACGATCACCCCCGGGACAGGGGGCAAACGAGCAGTACTTC.

Comment on this clone: Other DNA sequences in this specimen translate into the identical CDR3. The chain joins TRBV19 to TRBJ1-1; the D is unclear. Germline values: CDR1 LNHDA, CDR2 SQIVND (reference sequence). V was cut by 3 bases and J by 1 base, with 6 bases left in between. The CDR3 contains 13 residues. The CDR3 is CASSISENTEAFF. For the CDR3, the DNA is TGTGCCAGTAGTATTTCAGAGAACACTGAAGCTTTCTTT.

The rearrangement joins TRBV28 to TRBJ2-7; 7 bases align to TRBD1. Losses at the gene ends were 3 bases for V and 2 bases for J; bases not matched to a gene: 7. The CDR3 has 15 amino acids. Germline CDR1 MDHEN, CDR2 SYDVKM. The CDR3 region has the DNA TGTGCCAGCAGTTTGATTCAGGGGGTAGCCTACGAGCAGTACTTC. It specifies CASSLIQGVAYEQYF.

The rearrangement uses TRBV6-2 or TRBV6-3 and TRBJ1-4; no clear D. Germline CDR1 MNHEY, CDR2 SVGEGT. This CDR3 has 15 residues. V was cut by 2 bases and J by 0 bases, with 7 bases left in between. The CDR3 is CASSYSGATNEKLFF. DNA of the CDR3: TGTGCCAGCAGTTACAGCGGGGCAACTAATGAAAAACTGTTTTTT.

The V and J genes are TRBV5-1 and TRBJ2-1; the match to TRBD2 covers 9 bases. The germline V gene encodes CDR1 SGHRS and CDR2 YFSETQ. J lost 7 bases, V lost 7 bases, and 15 bases had no gene match. This CDR3 contains 16 residues. The CDR3 is CASANLFGLASNEQFF. The CDR3, as DNA: TGCGCCAGCGCTAATCTTTTTGGACTAGCGTCAAATGAGCAGTTCTTC.